This TCR beta chain was captured by sequencing in a study of STAT5B mutations in CD4+ large granular lymphocyte leukemia. CDR3 length equals 14 residues. CDR1 is LNHDA, CDR2 SQIVND, per germline (reference sequence). The V and J ends lost 7 bases and 6 bases, in that order; junction bases with no gene match: 5. This clone showed up just once. Assay: immunoSEQ multiplex PCR; the TCRdb copy retains only in-frame clones and omits some. Of around 33,000 clones listed, over 65% were seen once; the top ten hold approximately 2.7%. This TCR was sampled from a human donor in good health. Specimen: CD4+ T cells from blood buffy coats. This rearrangement joins TRBV19 to TRBJ2-2; 10 bases line up with TRBD1. The CDR3 DNA reads as TGTGCCAGTATCCGGACAGGGGGGGCCGGGGAGCTGTTTTTT. It specifies CASIRTGGAGELFF.